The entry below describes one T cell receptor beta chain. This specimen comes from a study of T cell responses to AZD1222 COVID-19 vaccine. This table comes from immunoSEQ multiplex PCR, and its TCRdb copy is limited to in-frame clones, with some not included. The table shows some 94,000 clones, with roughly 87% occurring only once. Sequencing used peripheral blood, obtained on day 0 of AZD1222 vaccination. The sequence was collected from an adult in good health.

CDR3 in amino acids: CASSLRTGGSGEQYF. CDR3 DNA: TGCGCCAGCAGCTTGCGGACAGGGGGATCGGGGGAGCAGTACTTC. This chain connects TRBV5-1 to TRBJ2-7; 10 bases map to TRBD1. The ends lost 1 base at V and 7 bases at J; junction bases unmatched: 8. CDR3 length: 15 amino acids. Germline lookup yields CDR1 SGHRS and CDR2 YFSETQ. The variable domain in full, with the rest retrieved from reference TRBV5-1 and TRBJ2-7, is KAGVTQTPRYLIKTRGQQVTLSCSPISGHRSVSWYQQTPGQGLQFLFEYFSETQRNKGNFPGRFSGRQFSNSRSEMNVSTLELGDSALYLCASSLRTGGSGEQYFGPGTRLTVT.